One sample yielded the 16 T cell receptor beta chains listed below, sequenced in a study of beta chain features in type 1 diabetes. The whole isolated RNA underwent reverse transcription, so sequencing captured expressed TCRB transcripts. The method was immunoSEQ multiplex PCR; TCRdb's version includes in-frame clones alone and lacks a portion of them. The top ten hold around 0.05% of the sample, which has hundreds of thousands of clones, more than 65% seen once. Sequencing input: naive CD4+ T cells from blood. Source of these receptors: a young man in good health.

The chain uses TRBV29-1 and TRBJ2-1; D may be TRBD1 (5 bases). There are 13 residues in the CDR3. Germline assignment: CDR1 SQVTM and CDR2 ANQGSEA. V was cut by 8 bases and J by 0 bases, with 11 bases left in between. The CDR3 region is CSSRTSSYNEQFF. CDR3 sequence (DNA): TGCAGCTCTCGGACAAGCTCCTACAATGAGCAGTTCTTC.

In DNA, the CDR3 is TGTGCCTGGAGAAACAGGGTGGACACTGAAGCTTTCTTT. Translating it yields CAWRNRVDTEAFF. V gene TRBV30 combines with J gene TRBJ1-1, with D possibly being TRBD1 (6 bases). CDR3 length: 13 amino acids. Germline-derived CDR1 and CDR2 are GTSNPN and SVGIG (reference sequence). V dropped 3 bases and J dropped 3 bases, with 11 bases sitting between them.

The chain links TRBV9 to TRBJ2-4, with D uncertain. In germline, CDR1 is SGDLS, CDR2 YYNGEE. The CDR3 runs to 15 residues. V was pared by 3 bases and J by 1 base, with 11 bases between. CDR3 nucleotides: TGTGCCAGCAGCGCCACCCTAGAGGCCAAAAACATTCAGTACTTC. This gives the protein CASSATLEAKNIQYF.

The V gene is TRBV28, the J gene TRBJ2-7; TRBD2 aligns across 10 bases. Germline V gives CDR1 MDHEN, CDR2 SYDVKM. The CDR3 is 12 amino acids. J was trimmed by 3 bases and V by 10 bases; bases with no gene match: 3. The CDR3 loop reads CATLAGNYEQYF. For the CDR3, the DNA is TGTGCCACACTAGCGGGAAACTACGAGCAGTACTTC.

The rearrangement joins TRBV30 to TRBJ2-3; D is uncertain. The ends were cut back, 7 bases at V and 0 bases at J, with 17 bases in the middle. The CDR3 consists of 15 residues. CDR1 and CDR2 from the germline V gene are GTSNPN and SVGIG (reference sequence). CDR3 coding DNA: TGTGCCTTACGCCACCGGACCCTTAGCACAGATACGCAGTATTTT. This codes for CALRHRTLSTDTQYF.

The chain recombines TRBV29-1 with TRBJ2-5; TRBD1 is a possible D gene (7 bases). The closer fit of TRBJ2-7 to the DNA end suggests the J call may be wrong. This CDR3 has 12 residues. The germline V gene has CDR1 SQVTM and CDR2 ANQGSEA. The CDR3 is CSAQGGSYEQYF. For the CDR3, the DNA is TGCAGCGCCCAGGGGGGTTCCTACGAGCAGTACTTC.

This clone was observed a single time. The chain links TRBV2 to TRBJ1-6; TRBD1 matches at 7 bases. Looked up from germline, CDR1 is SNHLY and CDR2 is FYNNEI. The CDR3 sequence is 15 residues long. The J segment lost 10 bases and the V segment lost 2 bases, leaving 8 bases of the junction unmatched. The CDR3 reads CASSEFGRGNSPLHF. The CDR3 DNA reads TGTGCCAGCAGTGAATTCGGCAGGGGGAACTCACCCCTCCACTTT.

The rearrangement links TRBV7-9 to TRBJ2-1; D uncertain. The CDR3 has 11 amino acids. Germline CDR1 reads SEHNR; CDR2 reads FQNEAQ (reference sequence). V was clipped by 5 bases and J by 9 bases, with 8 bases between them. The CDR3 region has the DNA TGTGCCAGCAGCAGAAGCCTTGAGCAGTTCTTC. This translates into CASSRSLEQFF. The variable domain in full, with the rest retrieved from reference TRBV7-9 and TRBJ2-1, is DTGVSQNPRHKITKRGQNVTFRCDPISEHNRLYWYRQTLGQGPEFLTYFQNEAQLEKSRLLSDRFSAERPKGSFSTLEIQRTEQGDSAMYLCASSRSLEQFFGPGTRLTVL.

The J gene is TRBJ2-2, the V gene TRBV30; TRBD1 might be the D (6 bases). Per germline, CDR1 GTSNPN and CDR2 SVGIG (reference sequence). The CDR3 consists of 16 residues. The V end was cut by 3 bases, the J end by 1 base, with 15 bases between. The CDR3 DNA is TGTGCCTGGAGACAGGGCCCCCGAAAGAACACCGGGGAGCTGTTTTTT. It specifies CAWRQGPRKNTGELFF.

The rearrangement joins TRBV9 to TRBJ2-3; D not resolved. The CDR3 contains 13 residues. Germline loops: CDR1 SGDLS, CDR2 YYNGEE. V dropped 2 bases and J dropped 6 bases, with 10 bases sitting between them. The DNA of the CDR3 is TGTGCCAGCAGCGTTCCCCCGGTGGATACGCAGTATTTT. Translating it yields CASSVPPVDTQYF.

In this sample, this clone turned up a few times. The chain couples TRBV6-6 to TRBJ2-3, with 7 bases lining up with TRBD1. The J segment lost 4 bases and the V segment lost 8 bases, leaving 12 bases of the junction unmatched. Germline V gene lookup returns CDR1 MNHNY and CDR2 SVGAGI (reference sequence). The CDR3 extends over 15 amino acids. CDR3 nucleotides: TGTGCCAGCCAAACCCGACAGGGAGCATCAGATACGCAGTATTTT. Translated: CASQTRQGASDTQYF.

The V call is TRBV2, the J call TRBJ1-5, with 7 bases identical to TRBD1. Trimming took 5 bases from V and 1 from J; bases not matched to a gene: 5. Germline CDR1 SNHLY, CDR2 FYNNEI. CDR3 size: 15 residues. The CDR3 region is CASSIDRASNQPQHF. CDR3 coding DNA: TGTGCCAGCAGTATCGACAGGGCAAGCAATCAGCCCCAGCATTTT.

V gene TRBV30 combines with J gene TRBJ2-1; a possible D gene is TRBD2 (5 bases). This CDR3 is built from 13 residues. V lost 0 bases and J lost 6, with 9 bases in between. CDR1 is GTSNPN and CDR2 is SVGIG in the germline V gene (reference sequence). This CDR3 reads CAWSVRGSNEQFF. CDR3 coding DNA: TGTGCCTGGAGTGTACGAGGGTCCAATGAGCAGTTCTTC. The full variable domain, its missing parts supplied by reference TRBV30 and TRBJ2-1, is SQTIHQWPATLVQPVGSPLSLECTVEGTSNPNLYWYRQAAGRGLQLLFYSVGIGQISSEVPQNLSASRPQDRQFILSSKKLLLSDSGFYLCAWSVRGSNEQFFGPGTRLTVL.

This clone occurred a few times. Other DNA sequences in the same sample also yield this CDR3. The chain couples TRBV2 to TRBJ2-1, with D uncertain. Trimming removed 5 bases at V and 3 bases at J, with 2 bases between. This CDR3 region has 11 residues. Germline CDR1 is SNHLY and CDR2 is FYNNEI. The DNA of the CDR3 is TGTGCCAGCAGTTACTACAATGAGCAGTTCTTC. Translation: CASSYYNEQFF.

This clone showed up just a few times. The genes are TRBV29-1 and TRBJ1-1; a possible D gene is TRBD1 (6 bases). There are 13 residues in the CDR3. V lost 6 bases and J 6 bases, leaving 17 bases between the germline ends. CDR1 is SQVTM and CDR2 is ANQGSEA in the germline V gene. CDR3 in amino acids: CSVEHTGFSEAFF. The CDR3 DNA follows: TGCAGCGTCGAACATACAGGGTTTTCTGAAGCTTTCTTT.

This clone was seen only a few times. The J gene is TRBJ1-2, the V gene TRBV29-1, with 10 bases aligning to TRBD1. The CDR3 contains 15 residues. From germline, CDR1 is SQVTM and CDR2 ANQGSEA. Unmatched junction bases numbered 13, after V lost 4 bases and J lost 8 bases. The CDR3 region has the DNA TGCAGCGTTGCCGAGGTGGGGACAGGGGTTTTCGGCTACACCTTC. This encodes CSVAEVGTGVFGYTF.